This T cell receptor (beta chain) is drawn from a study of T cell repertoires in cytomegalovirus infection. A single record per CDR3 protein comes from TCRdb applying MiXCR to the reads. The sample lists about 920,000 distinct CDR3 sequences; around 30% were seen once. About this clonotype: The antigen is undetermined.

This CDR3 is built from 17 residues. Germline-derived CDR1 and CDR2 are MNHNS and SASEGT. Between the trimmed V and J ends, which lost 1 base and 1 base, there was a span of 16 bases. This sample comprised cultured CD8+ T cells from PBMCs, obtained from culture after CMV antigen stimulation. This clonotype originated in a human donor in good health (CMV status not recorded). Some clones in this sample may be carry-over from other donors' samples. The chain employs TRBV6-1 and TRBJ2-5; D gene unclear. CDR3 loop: CASSEGIATWGQETQYF. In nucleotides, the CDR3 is TGTGCCAGCAGTGAAGGGATCGCTACTTGGGGCCAAGAGACCCAGTACTTC.